One sample yielded the 26 T cell receptor beta chains listed below, sequenced in a study of blood T cells in healthy people across ages (dated by TCRdb to the mid-2010s). Library preparation employed 5' RACE. Sequencing was performed on an Illumina HiSeq 2500. A second PCR of roughly 7 to 11 cycles was performed with a sample-barcoded 5' primer and a J-beta primer mix. Through fastp at Q25 and MiXCR, TCRdb rebuilt clones from the public reads, retaining in-frame beta chains. Rows are combined by CDR3 protein, so each entry shows the most common genes and DNA. The sample records approximately 690,000 distinct CDR3 sequences, 45% to 65% of which are singletons. The biggest ten clones account for around 37% of the sample. Sequenced material: blood. These receptors originate from a man in his sixties in good health.

V usage is TRBV20-1 and J usage is TRBJ1-1; tentatively, D is TRBD1 (5 bases). CDR3 length equals 10 residues. Trimming cost V 4 bases and J 6 bases, with 6 bases left between them. Germline V CDR1 and CDR2: DFQATT, SNEGSKA (reference sequence). This chain's CDR3 is CSAMGPEAFF. CDR3 sequence (DNA): TGCAGTGCTATGGGGCCTGAAGCTTTCTTT.

This clonotype appeared a few times. The chain recombines TRBV10-3 with TRBJ2-1; TRBD1 or TRBD2 may be the D gene (5 bases each). Germline-derived CDR1 and CDR2 are ENHRY and SYGVKD. Trimming left V 6 bases short and J 5 bases short, with 14 bases between. The CDR3 is 14 amino acids. The CDR3: CAISREFRDNEQFF. The CDR3 DNA reads TGTGCCATCAGCAGGGAGTTTAGGGACAATGAGCAGTTCTTC.

The gene calls are TRBV20-1 and TRBJ1-6; 7 bases fit TRBD1. The CDR3 extends over 15 amino acids. Germline loops: CDR1 DFQATT, CDR2 SNEGSKA (reference sequence). With V trimmed by 1 base and J by 6 bases, 6 bases remained unmatched. The CDR3 region has the DNA TGCAGTGCTAGAGTCAGGGGGTCTTTTAATTCACCCCTCCACTTT. Encoded protein: CSARVRGSFNSPLHF.

V and J are TRBV20-1 and TRBJ2-3; 12 nucleotides align to TRBD2. CDR3 length: 13 amino acids. From germline, CDR1 is DFQATT and CDR2 SNEGSKA (reference sequence). The trim removed 6 bases at V and 7 bases at J, leaving 5 bases unmatched. The CDR3 protein is CSAPGLAGYTQYF. As DNA, the CDR3 is TGCAGTGCCCCGGGACTAGCGGGTTATACGCAGTATTTT.

This clonotype was counted between two and nine times. The gene calls are TRBV7-2 and TRBJ2-1; 9 nucleotides agree with TRBD1. The CDR3 consists of 15 residues. The junction had 6 bases not matched to a gene; V was cut back by 1 base and J by 8 bases. Germline V CDR1 and CDR2: SGHTA, FQGNSA. The CDR3 region is CASSLVDRGNHEQFF. CDR3 nucleotide sequence: TGTGCCAGCAGCTTAGTGGACAGGGGCAATCATGAGCAGTTCTTC.

V and J are TRBV10-3 and TRBJ1-5, with 7 bases identical to TRBD1. The CDR3 contains 16 residues. Trimming at V came to 6 bases and at J to 6 bases, leaving 14 bases not matched to a gene. In germline, CDR1 is ENHRY, CDR2 SYGVKD. The CDR3 sequence is CAIRTGNGEGGQPQHF. The CDR3 nucleotides are TGTGCCATCAGGACAGGGAATGGGGAAGGAGGTCAGCCCCAGCATTTT.

The chain recombines TRBV28 with TRBJ2-7, with 7 bases lining up with TRBD1. Germline trimming cut 6 bases from V and 0 bases from J; bases unmatched to any gene: 8. Germline CDR1 is MDHEN and CDR2 is SYDVKM. CDR3 length equals 15 residues. DNA of the CDR3: TGTGCCAGCAGCCCGGGACAGCTAAGCTCCTACGAGCAGTACTTC. Protein product: CASSPGQLSSYEQYF.

This clonotype was detected only a few times. The V and J genes are TRBV20-1 and TRBJ2-1; D possibly corresponds to TRBD1 (6 bases). The CDR3 is made up of 14 amino acids. Germline V CDR1 and CDR2: DFQATT, SNEGSKA (reference sequence). The V gene lost 6 bases and the J gene lost 4 bases, with 16 bases spanning the gap. The CDR3 region is CSALPGTSYNEQFF. CDR3 nucleotides: TGCAGTGCACTTCCCGGGACATCGTACAATGAGCAGTTCTTC.

This clonotype was found a few times. This chain links TRBV15 with TRBJ2-7; a weak D match, TRBD1 (6 bases). The CDR3 has 14 amino acids. Trimming took off 0 bases at V and 2 bases at J, with 8 bases between the two ends. Germline lookup yields CDR1 LNHNV and CDR2 YYDKDF (reference sequence). CDR3 nucleotides: TGTGCCACCAGCAGAGATTGGGGGCCCTACGAGCAGTACTTC. Translated: CATSRDWGPYEQYF. Full variable domain (outside the CDR3, taken from reference TRBV15 and TRBJ2-7): DAMVIQNPRYQVTQFGKPVTLSCSQTLNHNVMYWYQQKSSQAPKLLFHYYDKDFNNEADTPDNFQSRRPNTSFCFLDIRSPGLGDTAMYLCATSRDWGPYEQYFGPGTRLTVT.

Concerning this clonotype itself: The junction departs from the called germline gene at one end, perhaps through a read error. V gene TRBV5-1 combines with J gene TRBJ2-1, with 7 bases that match TRBD2. The CDR3 runs 15 residues. Germline V gene data show CDR1 as SGHRS and CDR2 as YFSETQ. The CDR3 DNA follows: TGCGCCGGCAGCTCGAGCGGGGATTCCTACAATGAGCAGTTCTTC. This encodes CAGSSSGDSYNEQFF.

The chain combines TRBV20-1 with TRBJ2-5; 9 positions agree with TRBD2. The V gene's germline CDR1 is DFQATT and CDR2 SNEGSKA (reference sequence). Trimming removed 6 bases from V and 1 base from J; junction bases left unmatched: 6. The CDR3 covers 14 residues. CDR3 nucleotide sequence: TGCAGTGCAAACGTAGCGGGGGCCCAAGAGACCCAGTACTTC. Protein product: CSANVAGAQETQYF.

This chain joins TRBV11-2 and TRBJ2-2, with D tentatively TRBD2 (5 bases). CDR3 length equals 16 residues. Germline values: CDR1 SGHAT, CDR2 FQNNGV. Trimming removed 4 bases from V and 1 base from J, with 13 bases in between. The CDR3 here is CASSSTLAQNTGELFF. Here the CDR3 DNA reads TGTGCCAGCAGCTCAACCCTAGCTCAGAACACCGGGGAGCTGTTTTTT.

The chain joins TRBV5-1 to TRBJ1-4, with 9 bases matching TRBD1. J gave up 8 bases and V 4 bases, and 6 bases lay outside the gene matches. The CDR3 totals 14 residues. Germline V gives CDR1 SGHRS, CDR2 YFSETQ. The CDR3 spells CASSGGQGNEKLFF. The DNA for the CDR3 is TGCGCCAGCAGCGGTGGACAGGGGAACGAAAAACTGTTTTTT.

V and J are TRBV7-9 and TRBJ2-1; D is perhaps TRBD1 (7 bases). The CDR3 is made up of 13 amino acids. The V end was cut by 11 bases, the J end by 3 bases, with 14 bases between. Germline loops: CDR1 SEHNR, CDR2 FQNEAQ (reference sequence). The CDR3 protein is CAGQGGSYNEQFF. CDR3 nucleotides: TGTGCCGGGCAGGGGGGCAGCTACAATGAGCAGTTCTTC.

The chain uses TRBV7-9 and TRBJ2-7; perhaps TRBD1 as D (6 bases). The CDR3 length is 16 residues. CDR1 SEHNR and CDR2 FQNEAQ come from the germline V gene (reference sequence). V was cut by 0 bases and J by 6 bases, with 18 bases left in between. CDR3 residues: CASSLAVPGGRSEQYF. The CDR3 coding sequence is TGTGCCAGCAGCTTAGCGGTGCCTGGGGGCCGTAGCGAGCAGTACTTC.

The V gene is TRBV12-3 or TRBV12-4, the J gene TRBJ2-3; D is perhaps TRBD1 or TRBD2 (5 bases each). The CDR3 is made up of 17 amino acids. V was pared by 2 bases and J by 1 base, with 16 bases between. For the CDR3, the DNA is TGTGCCAGCAGTTTAAGATTCGGGGCCGGGGGCACAGATACGCAGTATTTT. This translates into CASSLRFGAGGTDTQYF.

This chain links TRBV6-5 with TRBJ1-2; D is unclear. There are 14 residues in the CDR3. Germline-derived CDR1 and CDR2 are MNHEY and SVGAGI. Trimming removed 0 bases at V and 4 bases at J, with 9 bases between. CDR3 sequence (DNA): TGTGCCAGCAGTTACTCGGACCGCATCTATGGCTACACCTTC. It codes for CASSYSDRIYGYTF.

The rearrangement links TRBV21-1 to TRBJ2-7; TRBD1 is taken as the D call from the table, unchecked against the DNA. TRBV21-1 is designated a pseudogene. The CDR3 is 19 residues long. CDR3 nucleotides: TGTGCCAGCAGCAAAGAGGGGACAGTGAGGAATGAAGGGGCCTACGAGCAGTACTTC. Amino acids: CASSKEGTVRNEGAYEQYF.

The chain combines TRBV5-1 with TRBJ2-1; 7 bases align to TRBD1. V lost 4 bases and J lost 1; bases outside the gene matches: 5. Germline lookup yields CDR1 SGHRS and CDR2 YFSETQ. The CDR3 is made up of 15 amino acids. CDR3 region: CASSALTGSYNEQFF. In nucleotides, the CDR3 is TGCGCCAGCAGCGCCCTGACAGGGTCCTACAATGAGCAGTTCTTC.

The chain couples TRBV7-2 to TRBJ1-6, with 11 bases aligning to TRBD1. The length of the CDR3 is 14 residues. CDR1 and CDR2 from the germline V gene are SGHTA and FQGNSA. The V gene end was trimmed by 6 bases and the J gene end by 10 bases; junction bases not matched to a gene: 5. The CDR3, as DNA: TGTGCCAGCAGGCGGACAGGGGGCTTGTCACCCCTCCACTTT. Residues: CASRRTGGLSPLHF. The complete variable domain, with remaining parts taken from reference TRBV7-2 and TRBJ1-6, reads GAGVSQSPSNKVTEKGKDVELRCDPISGHTALYWYRQSLGQGLEFLIYFQGNSAPDKSGLPSDRFSAERTGGSVSTLTIQRTQQEDSAVYLCASRRTGGLSPLHFGNGTRLTVT.

In this sample, this clonotype turned up a few times. The chain uses TRBV5-5 and TRBJ2-7; 10 nucleotides align to TRBD2. Germline values: CDR1 SGHKS, CDR2 YYEKEE (reference sequence). The CDR3 consists of 15 residues. The V and J ends lost 4 bases and 4 bases, in that order; junction bases with no gene match: 8. The CDR3 loop reads CASSPSGGGLYEQYF. The CDR3 nucleotides read TGTGCCAGCAGCCCTAGCGGGGGAGGCCTTTACGAGCAGTACTTC.

The chain joins TRBV11-3 to TRBJ2-3; weak D call: TRBD2 (7 bases). With 1 base removed from V and 4 bases from J, the gap between germline ends came to 15 bases. Germline V gene data show CDR1 as SGHNT and CDR2 as YENEEA. The CDR3 runs to 16 residues. The CDR3 DNA reads as TGTGCCAGCAGCTTAGGTGGGGGGGGCCCGGCAGATACGCAGTATTTT. This sequence encodes CASSLGGGGPADTQYF.

This clonotype was recorded a few times. The chain joins TRBV5-1 to TRBJ2-7; D uncertain. Trimming pared 2 bases from V and 3 bases from J, leaving 3 bases between. The CDR3 is 11 residues long. From germline, CDR1 is SGHRS and CDR2 YFSETQ. CDR3 sequence (DNA): TGCGCCAGCAGCTTTAACTACGAGCAGTACTTC. This encodes CASSFNYEQYF.

CDR3 region: CASSSAEGTNWNQPQHF. The CDR3 DNA reads as TGTGCCAGCAGTTCAGCCGAGGGGACAAACTGGAATCAGCCCCAGCATTTT. The V call is TRBV2, the J call TRBJ1-5; D is perhaps TRBD1 (6 bases). Trimming removed 5 bases at V and 4 bases at J, with 21 bases between. Germline V CDR1 and CDR2: SNHLY, FYNNEI. This CDR3 region has 17 residues.

The chain combines TRBV11-2 with TRBJ1-2, with D perhaps TRBD1 (6 bases). The CDR3 contains 15 residues. Germline CDR1 SGHAT, CDR2 FQNNGV. V was shortened by 1 base and J by 8 bases, with 17 bases between the two germline ends. The CDR3 region is CASSLGPGDSYGYTF. The CDR3 bases are TGTGCCAGCAGCTTAGGTCCAGGGGACTCCTACGGCTACACCTTC.

This clonotype was picked up a small number of times. CDR3 nucleotides: TGTGCCAGCAGTTCAGCCGGGACAGGGGGCGCGAACTATGGCTACACCTTC. Translated: CASSSAGTGGANYGYTF. The chain employs TRBV12-3 or TRBV12-4 and TRBJ1-2, with 12 bases fitting TRBD1. The CDR3 runs to 17 residues. V lost 4 bases and J lost 2; bases outside the gene matches: 8.